A single sample is the source of the 6 T cell receptor beta chains below, sequenced in a study of blood T cell repertoires in COVID-19. Produced via immunoSEQ multiplex PCR; TCRdb's table is partial and in-frame only. The sample lists 150,000 to 180,000 clones; 76% were seen once. Sample: peripheral blood. The receptors derive from an elderly woman with acute or convalescent COVID-19.

The rearrangement links TRBV29-1 to TRBJ1-1; a possible D gene is TRBD1 (6 bases). The V end was cut by 6 bases, the J end by 3 bases, with 14 bases between. Germline CDR1 and CDR2: SQVTM and ANQGSEA. The CDR3 has 13 amino acids. The CDR3 nucleotides read TGCAGCGTGGGGGCGTTTGAGGACACTGAAGCTTTCTTT. Encoded protein: CSVGAFEDTEAFF. The full variable domain, rest sourced from reference TRBV29-1 and TRBJ1-1, is SAVISQKPSRDICQRGTSLTIQCQVDSQVTMMFWYRQQPGQSLTLIATANQGSEATYESGFVIDKFPISRPNLTFSTLTVSNMSPEDSSIYLCSVGAFEDTEAFFGQGTRLTVV.

The chain combines TRBV6-1 with TRBJ2-7; possible D gene TRBD1, 6 bases. Deletions cut 4 bases from V and 0 bases from J, with 16 bases between. The CDR3 loop spans 16 amino acids. Germline loops: CDR1 MNHNS, CDR2 SASEGT. The CDR3 nucleotides read TGTGCCAGCAGTGCTCGAGGACAGTTTTTCTCCTACGAGCAGTACTTC. Encoded protein: CASSARGQFFSYEQYF.

This clone was found once. Germline is not matched at one junction end, which may reflect a read error. The V call is TRBV2, the J call TRBJ2-5, with TRBD2 matching 8 bases. Germline assignment: CDR1 SNHLY and CDR2 FYNNEI. CDR3 size: 14 residues. Written as DNA, the CDR3 is TGTGCCAGCAGAGAAGAGCGGGGGCGGGAGACCCAGTACTTC. Its protein product is CASREERGRETQYF.

This clone appeared once. The chain recombines TRBV7-3 with TRBJ2-2; no clear D gene. Trimming pared 3 bases from V and 0 bases from J, leaving 8 bases between. Germline assignment: CDR1 SGHTA and CDR2 FQGTGA. The CDR3 is made up of 15 amino acids. CDR3 coding DNA: TGTGCCAGCAGCTTGTCCGGTGCGAACACCGGGGAGCTGTTTTTT. Its protein is CASSLSGANTGELFF.

With regard to this clone: This sample also contains other DNA sequences that code for the same CDR3. The CDR3 sequence: CASSLGGGTYNEQFF. DNA for the CDR3: TGCGCCAGCAGCTTGGGTGGCGGGACCTACAATGAGCAGTTCTTC. The chain links TRBV5-1 to TRBJ2-1; D may be TRBD2 (6 bases). This CDR3 has 15 residues. Deletions cut 0 bases from V and 2 bases from J, with 9 bases between. Germline V gives CDR1 SGHRS, CDR2 YFSETQ.

The chain joins TRBV5-1 to TRBJ1-2; D uncertain. The CDR3 consists of 13 residues. The V gene lost 1 base and the J gene lost 3 bases, with 7 bases spanning the gap. Germline V gene lookup returns CDR1 SGHRS and CDR2 YFSETQ. CDR3 nucleotide sequence: TGCGCCAGCAGCTTGATCCAGGACTATGGCTACACCTTC. This codes for CASSLIQDYGYTF.